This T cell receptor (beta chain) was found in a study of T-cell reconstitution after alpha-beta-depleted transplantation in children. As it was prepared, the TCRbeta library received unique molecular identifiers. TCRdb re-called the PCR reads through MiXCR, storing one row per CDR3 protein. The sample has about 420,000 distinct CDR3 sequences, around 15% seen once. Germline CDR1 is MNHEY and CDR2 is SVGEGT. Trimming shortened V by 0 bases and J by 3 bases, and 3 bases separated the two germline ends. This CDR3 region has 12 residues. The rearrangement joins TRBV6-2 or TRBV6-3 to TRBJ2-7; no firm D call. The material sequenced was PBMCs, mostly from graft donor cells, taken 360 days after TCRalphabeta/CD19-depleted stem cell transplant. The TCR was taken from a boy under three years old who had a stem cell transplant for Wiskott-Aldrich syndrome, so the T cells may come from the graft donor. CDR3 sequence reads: CASSYSFYEQYF. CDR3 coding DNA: TGTGCCAGCAGTTACTCGTTCTACGAGCAGTACTTC.